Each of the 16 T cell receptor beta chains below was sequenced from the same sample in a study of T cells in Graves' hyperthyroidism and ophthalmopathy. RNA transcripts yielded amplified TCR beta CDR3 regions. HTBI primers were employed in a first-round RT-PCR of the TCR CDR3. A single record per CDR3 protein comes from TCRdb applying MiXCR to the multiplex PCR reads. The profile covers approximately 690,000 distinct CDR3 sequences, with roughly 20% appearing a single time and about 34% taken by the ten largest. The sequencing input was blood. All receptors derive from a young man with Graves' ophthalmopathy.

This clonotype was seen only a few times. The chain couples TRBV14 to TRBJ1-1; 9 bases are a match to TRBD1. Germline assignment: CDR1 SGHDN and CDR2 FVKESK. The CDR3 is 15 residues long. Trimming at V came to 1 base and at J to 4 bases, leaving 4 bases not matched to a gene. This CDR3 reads CASSQVGQGSTEAFF. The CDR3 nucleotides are TGTGCCAGCAGCCAAGTTGGACAGGGGAGCACTGAAGCTTTCTTT.

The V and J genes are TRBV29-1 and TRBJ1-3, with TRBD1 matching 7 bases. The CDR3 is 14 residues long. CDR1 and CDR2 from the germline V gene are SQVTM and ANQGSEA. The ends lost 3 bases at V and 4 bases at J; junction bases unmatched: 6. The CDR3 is CSVDAQGGGNTIYF. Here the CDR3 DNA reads TGCAGCGTTGACGCGCAGGGGGGAGGAAACACCATATATTTT.

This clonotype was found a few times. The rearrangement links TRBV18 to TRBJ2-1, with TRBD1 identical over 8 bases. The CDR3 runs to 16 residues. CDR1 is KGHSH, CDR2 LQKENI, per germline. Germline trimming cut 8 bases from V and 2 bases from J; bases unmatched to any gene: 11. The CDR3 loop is CASATGQGPTYNEQFF. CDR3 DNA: TGTGCCAGCGCCACAGGACAGGGTCCAACCTACAATGAGCAGTTCTTC.

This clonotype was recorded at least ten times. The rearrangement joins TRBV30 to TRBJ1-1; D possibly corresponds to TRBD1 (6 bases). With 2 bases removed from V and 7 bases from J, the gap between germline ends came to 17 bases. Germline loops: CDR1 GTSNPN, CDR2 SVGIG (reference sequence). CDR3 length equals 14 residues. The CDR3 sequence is CAWSPKGEWGEAFF. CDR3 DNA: TGTGCCTGGAGTCCTAAGGGGGAATGGGGTGAAGCTTTCTTT. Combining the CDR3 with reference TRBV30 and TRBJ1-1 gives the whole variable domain SQTIHQWPATLVQPVGSPLSLECTVEGTSNPNLYWYRQAAGRGLQLLFYSVGIGQISSEVPQNLSASRPQDRQFILSSKKLLLSDSGFYLCAWSPKGEWGEAFFGQGTRLTVV.

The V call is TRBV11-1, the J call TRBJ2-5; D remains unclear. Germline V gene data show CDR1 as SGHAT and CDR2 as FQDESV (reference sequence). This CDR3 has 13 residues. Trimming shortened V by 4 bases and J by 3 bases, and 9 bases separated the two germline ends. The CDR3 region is CASSSRSEETQYF. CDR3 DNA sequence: TGTGCCAGCAGCTCTCGTTCTGAAGAGACCCAGTACTTC.

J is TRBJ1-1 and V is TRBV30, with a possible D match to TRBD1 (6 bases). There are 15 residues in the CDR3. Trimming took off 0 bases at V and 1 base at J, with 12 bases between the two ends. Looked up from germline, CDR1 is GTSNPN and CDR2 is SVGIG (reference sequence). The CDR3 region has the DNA TGTGCCTGGAGTGTGACCCCGACAGGGAACACTGAAGCTTTCTTT. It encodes CAWSVTPTGNTEAFF.

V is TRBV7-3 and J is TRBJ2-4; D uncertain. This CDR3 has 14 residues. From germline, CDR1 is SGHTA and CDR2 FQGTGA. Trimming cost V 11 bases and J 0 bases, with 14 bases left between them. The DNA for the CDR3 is TGTGCCGGATTGACGTCGCTAGCCAAAAACATTCAGTACTTC. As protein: CAGLTSLAKNIQYF. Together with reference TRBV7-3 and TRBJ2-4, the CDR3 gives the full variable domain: GAGVSQTPSNKVTEKGKYVELRCDPISGHTALYWYRQSLGQGPEFLIYFQGTGAADDSGLPNDRFFAVRPEGSVSTLKIQRTERGDSAVYLCAGLTSLAKNIQYFGAGTRLSVL.

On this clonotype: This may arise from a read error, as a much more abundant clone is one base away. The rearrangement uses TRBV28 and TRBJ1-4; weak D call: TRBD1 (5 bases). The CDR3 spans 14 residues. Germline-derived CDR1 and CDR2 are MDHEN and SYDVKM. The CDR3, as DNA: TGTGCCGGCAGTTTAGAGCAGGGCGGTGAAAAACTGTTTTTT. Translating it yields CAGSLEQGGEKLFF.

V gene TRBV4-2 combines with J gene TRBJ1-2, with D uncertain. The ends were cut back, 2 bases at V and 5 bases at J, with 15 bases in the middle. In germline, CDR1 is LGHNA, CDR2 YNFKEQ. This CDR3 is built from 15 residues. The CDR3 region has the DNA TGTGCCAGCAGCCAACGCACAGATATCCCGTATGGCTACACCTTC. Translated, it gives CASSQRTDIPYGYTF.

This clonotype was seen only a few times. CDR3 sequence: CASSPAPRGGLTYGYTF. The CDR3 DNA reads TGTGCCAGCAGTCCCGCCCCCAGGGGGGGGTTAACCTATGGCTACACCTTC. The chain employs TRBV12-3 or TRBV12-4 and TRBJ1-2; 7 bases are a match to TRBD1. The J segment lost 4 bases and the V segment lost 5 bases, leaving 16 bases of the junction unmatched. CDR3 length: 17 amino acids.

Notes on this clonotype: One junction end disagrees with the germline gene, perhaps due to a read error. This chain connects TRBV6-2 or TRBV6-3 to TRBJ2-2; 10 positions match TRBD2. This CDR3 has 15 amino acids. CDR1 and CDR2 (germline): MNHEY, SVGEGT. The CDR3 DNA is TGCGCCAGCAAGGGACTAGCGACGAACACCGGGGAGCTGTTTTTT. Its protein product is CASKGLATNTGELFF.

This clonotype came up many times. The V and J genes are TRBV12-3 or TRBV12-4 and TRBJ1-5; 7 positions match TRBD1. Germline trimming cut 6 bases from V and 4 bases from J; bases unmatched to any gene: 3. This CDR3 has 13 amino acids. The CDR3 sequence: CASSGTDNQPQHF. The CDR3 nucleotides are TGTGCCAGCAGCGGGACAGATAATCAGCCCCAGCATTTT.

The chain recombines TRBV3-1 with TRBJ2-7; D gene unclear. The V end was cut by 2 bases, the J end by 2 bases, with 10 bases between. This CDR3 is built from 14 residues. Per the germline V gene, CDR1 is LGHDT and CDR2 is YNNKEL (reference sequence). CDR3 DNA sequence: TGTGCCAGCAGCCAAAGCCCAGCAGCCTACGAGCAGTACTTC. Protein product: CASSQSPAAYEQYF.

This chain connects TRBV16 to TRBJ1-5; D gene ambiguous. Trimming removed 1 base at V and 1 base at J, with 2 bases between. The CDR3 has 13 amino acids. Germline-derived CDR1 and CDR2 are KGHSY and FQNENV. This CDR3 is CASSQLSNQPQHF. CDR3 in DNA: TGTGCCAGCAGCCAATTGAGCAATCAGCCCCAGCATTTT.

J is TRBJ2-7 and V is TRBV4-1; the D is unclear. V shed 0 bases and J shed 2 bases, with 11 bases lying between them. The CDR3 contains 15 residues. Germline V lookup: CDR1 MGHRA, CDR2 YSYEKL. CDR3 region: CASSQEKTPAYEQYF. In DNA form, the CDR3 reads TGCGCCAGCAGCCAAGAGAAGACGCCCGCCTACGAGCAGTACTTC.

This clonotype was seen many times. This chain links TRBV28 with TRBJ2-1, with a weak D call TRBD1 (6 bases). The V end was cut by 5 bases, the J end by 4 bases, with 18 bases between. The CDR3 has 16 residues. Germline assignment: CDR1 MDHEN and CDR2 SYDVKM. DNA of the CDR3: TGTGCCAGCAGTAGCCTGCAGGGGAGCCCATACAATGAGCAGTTCTTC. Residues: CASSSLQGSPYNEQFF.